This T cell receptor (beta chain) was identified in a study of tumor-infiltrating lymphocytes in oesophageal squamous cell carcinoma. This clonotype came up many times. Trimming took off 2 bases at V and 2 bases at J, with 5 bases between the two ends. CDR3 length equals 13 residues. Germline V gene data show CDR1 as MNHNY and CDR2 as SVGAGI (reference sequence). TCRdb reprocessed the PCR reads with MiXCR, giving one entry per CDR3 protein. The data show tens of thousands of distinct CDR3 sequences, 34% seen once. This chain links TRBV6-6 with TRBJ2-3; D gene uncertain. Material: esophageal tumor tissue. The sequence was obtained from a female donor with esophageal squamous cell carcinoma. The CDR3 is CASSYGPTDTQYF. CDR3 nucleotide sequence: TGTGCCAGCAGTTACGGGCCCACAGATACGCAGTATTTT.